This T cell receptor (beta chain) was captured in a study of Ad26.COV2.S vaccination and SARS-CoV-2 variants. Study context: Participant was drawn from the COV1001 Ad26.COV2.S trial arm.

Treatment here: around 19 received Ad26.COV2.S at low or high dose, single or two shots; about 5 received placebo; per-sample allocation not given. Sampling happened 63 days after the first vaccine or placebo injection. Donation was by an adult aged 18-55 years who was in Boston. Using immunoSEQ multiplex PCR, the repertoire was profiled, and TCRdb retains in-frame clones only, with some absent. The sample consists of hundreds of thousands of clones, approximately 90% of them appearing once. Per the germline V gene, CDR1 is MNHNS and CDR2 is SASEGT. V lost 3 bases and J 0 bases, leaving 6 bases between the germline ends. CDR3 length equals 14 residues.

The sample was peripheral blood, taken in a trial of Ad26.COV2.S vaccine versus placebo. V usage is TRBV6-1 and J usage is TRBJ1-3; unclear D gene. The receptor was derived from a person between 18 and 65 years old who received the Ad26.COV2.S COVID-19 vaccine or a placebo. The CDR3 DNA reads as TGTGCCAGCAGTGATTTCAGCTCTGGAAACACCATATATTTT. It translates to CASSDFSSGNTIYF.